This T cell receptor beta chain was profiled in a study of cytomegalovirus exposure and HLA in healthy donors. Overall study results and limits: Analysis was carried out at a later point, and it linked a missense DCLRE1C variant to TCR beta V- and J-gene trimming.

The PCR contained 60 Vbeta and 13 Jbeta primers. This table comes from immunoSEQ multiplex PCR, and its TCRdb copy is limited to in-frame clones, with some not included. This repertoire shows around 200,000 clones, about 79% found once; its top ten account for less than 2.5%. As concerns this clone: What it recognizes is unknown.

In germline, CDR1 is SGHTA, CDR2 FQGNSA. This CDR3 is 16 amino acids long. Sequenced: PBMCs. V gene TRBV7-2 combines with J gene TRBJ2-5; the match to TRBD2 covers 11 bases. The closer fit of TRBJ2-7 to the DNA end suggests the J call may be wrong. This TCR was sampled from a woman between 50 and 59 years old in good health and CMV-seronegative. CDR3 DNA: TGTGCCAGCAGCTTAGGACCTAGCGGGAGGCTTCTCGAGCAGTACTTC. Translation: CASSLGPSGRLLEQYF.